Included here is one T cell receptor beta chain sequence, with context. The antigen is not known. These data come from a study of cytomegalovirus exposure and HLA in healthy donors. The V and J ends lost 8 bases and 7 bases, in that order; junction bases with no gene match: 10. Per germline, CDR1 MDHEN and CDR2 SYDVKM. The CDR3 has 14 residues. A roughly 120-subject validation cohort, separate from the 666-subject first cohort, supplied the donors. Method: immunoSEQ multiplex PCR; TCRdb's copy keeps in-frame clones and lacks some. The sample holds tens of thousands of clones, roughly 90% seen once. Study-wide findings and caveats: The study recorded some 160 TCR beta chains that were cytomegalovirus-associated.

The J gene is TRBJ2-1, the V gene TRBV28, with 8 nucleotides matching TRBD1. The source material was PBMCs. The source of this sequence is a woman in her twenties or thirties in good health and CMV-seronegative. The CDR3 DNA reads as TGTGCCAGCTTTACAGGGGGTTTGAGGAATGAGCAGTTCTTC. Amino acids: CASFTGGLRNEQFF.